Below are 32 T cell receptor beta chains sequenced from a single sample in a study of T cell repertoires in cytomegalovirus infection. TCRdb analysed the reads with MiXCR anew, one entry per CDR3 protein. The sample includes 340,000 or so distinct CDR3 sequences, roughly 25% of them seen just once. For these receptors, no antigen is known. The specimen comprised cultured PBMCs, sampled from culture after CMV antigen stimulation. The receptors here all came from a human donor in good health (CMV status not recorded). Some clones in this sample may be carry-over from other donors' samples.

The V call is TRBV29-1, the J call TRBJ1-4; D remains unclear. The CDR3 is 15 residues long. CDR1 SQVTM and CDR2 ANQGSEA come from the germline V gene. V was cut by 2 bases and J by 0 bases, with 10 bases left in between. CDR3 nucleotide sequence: TGCAGCGTTGAAAATCACGGGGCAACTAATGAAAAACTGTTTTTT. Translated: CSVENHGATNEKLFF.

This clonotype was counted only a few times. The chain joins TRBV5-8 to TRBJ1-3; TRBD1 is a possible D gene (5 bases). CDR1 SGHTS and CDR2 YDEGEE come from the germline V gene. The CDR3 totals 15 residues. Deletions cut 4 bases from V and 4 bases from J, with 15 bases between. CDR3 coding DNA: TGTGCCAGCAGCCAAGCAGGGCTGTGGGGAAACACCATATATTTT. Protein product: CASSQAGLWGNTIYF.

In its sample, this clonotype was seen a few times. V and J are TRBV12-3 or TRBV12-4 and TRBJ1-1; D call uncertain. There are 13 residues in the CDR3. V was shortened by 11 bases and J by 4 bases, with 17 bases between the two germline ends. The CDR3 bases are TGTGCCGGAACCGACGTGGGAGCCACTGAAGCTTTCTTT. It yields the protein CAGTDVGATEAFF.

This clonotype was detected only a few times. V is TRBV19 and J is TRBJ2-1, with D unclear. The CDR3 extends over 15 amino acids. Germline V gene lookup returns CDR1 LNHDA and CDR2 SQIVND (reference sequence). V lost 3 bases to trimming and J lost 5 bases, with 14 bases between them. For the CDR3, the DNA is TGTGCCAGTAGTATCTCCACCCATGGGAACAATGAGCAGTTCTTC. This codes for CASSISTHGNNEQFF.

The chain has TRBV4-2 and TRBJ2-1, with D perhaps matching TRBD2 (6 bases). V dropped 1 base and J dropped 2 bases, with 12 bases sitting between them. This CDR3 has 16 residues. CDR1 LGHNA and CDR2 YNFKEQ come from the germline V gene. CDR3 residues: CASSQGTAGTYNEQFF. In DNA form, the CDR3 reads TGTGCCAGCAGCCAAGGTACGGCGGGAACCTACAATGAGCAGTTCTTC.

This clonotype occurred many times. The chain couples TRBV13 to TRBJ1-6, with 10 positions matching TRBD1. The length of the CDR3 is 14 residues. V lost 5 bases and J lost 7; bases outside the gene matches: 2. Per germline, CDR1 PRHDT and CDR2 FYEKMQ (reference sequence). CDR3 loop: CASSLGQGNSPLHF. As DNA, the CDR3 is TGTGCCAGCAGCCTGGGACAGGGGAATTCACCCCTCCACTTT.

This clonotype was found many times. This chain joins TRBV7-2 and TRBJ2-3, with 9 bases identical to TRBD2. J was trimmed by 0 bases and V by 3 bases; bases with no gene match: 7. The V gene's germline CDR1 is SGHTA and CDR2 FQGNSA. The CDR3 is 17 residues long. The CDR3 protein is CASSLFFTSGSTDTQYF. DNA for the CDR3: TGTGCCAGCAGCTTGTTTTTTACTAGCGGGAGCACAGATACGCAGTATTTT. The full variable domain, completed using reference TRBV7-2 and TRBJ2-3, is GAGVSQSPSNKVTEKGKDVELRCDPISGHTALYWYRQSLGQGLEFLIYFQGNSAPDKSGLPSDRFSAERTGGSVSTLTIQRTQQEDSAVYLCASSLFFTSGSTDTQYFGPGTRLTVL.

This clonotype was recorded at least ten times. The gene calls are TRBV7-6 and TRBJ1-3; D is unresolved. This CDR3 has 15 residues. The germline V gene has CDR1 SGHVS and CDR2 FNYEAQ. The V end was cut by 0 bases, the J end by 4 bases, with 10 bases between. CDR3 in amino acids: CASSLAPVRGNTIYF. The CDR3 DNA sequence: TGTGCCAGCAGCTTAGCCCCTGTTAGGGGAAACACCATATATTTT.

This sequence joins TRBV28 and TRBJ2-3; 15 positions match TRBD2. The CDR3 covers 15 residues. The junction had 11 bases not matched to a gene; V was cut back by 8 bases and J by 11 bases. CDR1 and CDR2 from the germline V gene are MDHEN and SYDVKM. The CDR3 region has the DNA TGTGCCAGCGGAACTTCCGGGACTAGCGGGAGGTTGCAGTATTTT. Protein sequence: CASGTSGTSGRLQYF. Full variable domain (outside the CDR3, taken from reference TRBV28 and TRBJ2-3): DVKVTQSSRYLVKRTGEKVFLECVQDMDHENMFWYRQDPGLGLRLIYFSYDVKMKEKGDIPEGYSVSREKKERFSLILESASTNQTSMYLCASGTSGTSGRLQYFGPGTRLTVL.

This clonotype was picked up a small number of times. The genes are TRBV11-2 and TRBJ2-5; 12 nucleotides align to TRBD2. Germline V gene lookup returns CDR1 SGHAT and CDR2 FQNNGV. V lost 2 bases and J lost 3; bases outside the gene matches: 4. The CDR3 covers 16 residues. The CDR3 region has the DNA TGTGCCAGCAGCTTACCCCGGACTAGCGGGAAAGAGACCCAGTACTTC. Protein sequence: CASSLPRTSGKETQYF.

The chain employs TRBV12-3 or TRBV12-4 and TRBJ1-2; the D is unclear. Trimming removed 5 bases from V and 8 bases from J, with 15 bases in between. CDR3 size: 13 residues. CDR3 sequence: CASSQRTINGYTF. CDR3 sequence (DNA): TGTGCCAGCAGTCAACGGACGATTAACGGCTACACCTTC.

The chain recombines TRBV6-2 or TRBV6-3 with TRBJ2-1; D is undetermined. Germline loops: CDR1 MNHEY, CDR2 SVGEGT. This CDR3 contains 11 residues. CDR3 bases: TGTCTTTCCGGCCGCCCAAATGAGCAGTTCTTC. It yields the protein CLSGRPNEQFF.

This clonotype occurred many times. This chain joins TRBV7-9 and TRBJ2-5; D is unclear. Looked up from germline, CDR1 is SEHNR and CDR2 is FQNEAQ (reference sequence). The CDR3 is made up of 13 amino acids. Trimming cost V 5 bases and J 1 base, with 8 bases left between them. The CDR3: CASSPRAQETQYF. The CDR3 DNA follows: TGTGCCAGCAGCCCCCGGGCCCAAGAGACCCAGTACTTC.

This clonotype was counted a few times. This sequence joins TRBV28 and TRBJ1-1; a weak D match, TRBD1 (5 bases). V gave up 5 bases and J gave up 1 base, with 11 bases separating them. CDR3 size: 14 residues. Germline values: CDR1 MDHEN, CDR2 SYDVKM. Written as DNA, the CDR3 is TGTGCCAGCAGTGCGACAGCCACGAACACTGAAGCTTTCTTT. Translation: CASSATATNTEAFF. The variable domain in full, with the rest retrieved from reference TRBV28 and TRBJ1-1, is DVKVTQSSRYLVKRTGEKVFLECVQDMDHENMFWYRQDPGLGLRLIYFSYDVKMKEKGDIPEGYSVSREKKERFSLILESASTNQTSMYLCASSATATNTEAFFGQGTRLTVV.

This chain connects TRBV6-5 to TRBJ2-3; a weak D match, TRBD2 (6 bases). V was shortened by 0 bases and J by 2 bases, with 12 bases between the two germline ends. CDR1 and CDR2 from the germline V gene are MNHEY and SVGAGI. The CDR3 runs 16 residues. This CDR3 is CASSYSRRGLTDTQYF. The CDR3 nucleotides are TGTGCCAGCAGTTACTCGAGGCGGGGACTCACAGATACGCAGTATTTT.

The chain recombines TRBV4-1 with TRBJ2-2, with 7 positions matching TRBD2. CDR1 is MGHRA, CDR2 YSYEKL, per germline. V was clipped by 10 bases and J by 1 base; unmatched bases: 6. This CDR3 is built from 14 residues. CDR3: CATGERGNTGELFF. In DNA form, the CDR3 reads TGCGCCACGGGGGAGCGGGGGAACACCGGGGAGCTGTTTTTT.

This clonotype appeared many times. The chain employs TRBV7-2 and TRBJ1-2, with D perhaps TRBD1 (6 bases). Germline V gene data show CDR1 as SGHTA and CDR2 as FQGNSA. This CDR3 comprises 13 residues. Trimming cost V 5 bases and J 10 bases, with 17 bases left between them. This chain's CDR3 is CASSRDIQGLYTF. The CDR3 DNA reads TGTGCCAGCAGCCGGGATATACAGGGCCTCTACACCTTC.

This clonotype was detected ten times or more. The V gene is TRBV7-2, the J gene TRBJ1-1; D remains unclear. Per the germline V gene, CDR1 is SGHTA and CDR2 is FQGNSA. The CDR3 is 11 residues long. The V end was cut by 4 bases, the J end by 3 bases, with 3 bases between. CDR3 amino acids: CASSSYTEAFF. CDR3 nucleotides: TGTGCCAGCAGCTCGTACACTGAAGCTTTCTTT.

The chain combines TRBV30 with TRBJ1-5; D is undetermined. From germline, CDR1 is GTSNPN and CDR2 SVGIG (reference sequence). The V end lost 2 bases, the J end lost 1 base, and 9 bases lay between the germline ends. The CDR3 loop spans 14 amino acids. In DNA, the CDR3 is TGTGCCTGGAGTTTCGGAGGAAGCAATCAGCCCCAGCATTTT. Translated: CAWSFGGSNQPQHF. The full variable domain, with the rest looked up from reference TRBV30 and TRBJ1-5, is SQTIHQWPATLVQPVGSPLSLECTVEGTSNPNLYWYRQAAGRGLQLLFYSVGIGQISSEVPQNLSASRPQDRQFILSSKKLLLSDSGFYLCAWSFGGSNQPQHFGDGTRLSIL.

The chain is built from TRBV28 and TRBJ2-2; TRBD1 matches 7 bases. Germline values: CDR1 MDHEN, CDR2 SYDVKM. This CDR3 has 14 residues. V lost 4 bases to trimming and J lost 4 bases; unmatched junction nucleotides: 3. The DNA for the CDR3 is TGTGCCAGCAGTTCGACAGGGTTCACCGGGGAGCTGTTTTTT. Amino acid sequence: CASSSTGFTGELFF.

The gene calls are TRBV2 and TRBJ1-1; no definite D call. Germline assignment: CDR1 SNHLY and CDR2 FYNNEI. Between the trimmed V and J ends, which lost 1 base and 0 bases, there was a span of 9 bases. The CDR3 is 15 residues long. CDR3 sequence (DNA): TGTGCCAGCAGTGAAGATATGGCGGTGAACACTGAAGCTTTCTTT. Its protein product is CASSEDMAVNTEAFF.

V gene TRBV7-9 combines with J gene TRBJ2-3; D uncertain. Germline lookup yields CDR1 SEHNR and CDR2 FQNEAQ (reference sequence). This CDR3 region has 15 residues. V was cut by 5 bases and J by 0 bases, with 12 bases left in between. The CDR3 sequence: CASSLTEASTDTQYF. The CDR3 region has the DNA TGTGCCAGCAGCCTGACTGAGGCCAGCACAGATACGCAGTATTTT.

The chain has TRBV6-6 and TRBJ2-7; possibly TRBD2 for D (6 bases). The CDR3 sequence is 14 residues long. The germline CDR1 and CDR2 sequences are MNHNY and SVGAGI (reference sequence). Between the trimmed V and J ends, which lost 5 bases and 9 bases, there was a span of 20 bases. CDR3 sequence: CASSGGTPEFGQYF. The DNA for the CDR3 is TGTGCCAGCAGTGGGGGGACCCCGGAGTTCGGGCAGTACTTC.

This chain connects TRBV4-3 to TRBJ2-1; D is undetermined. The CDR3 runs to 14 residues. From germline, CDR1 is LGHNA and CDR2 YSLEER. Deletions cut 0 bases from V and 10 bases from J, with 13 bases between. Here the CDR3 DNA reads TGCGCCAGCAGCCAAGATTTTAATAGGCCCGAGCAGTTCTTC. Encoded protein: CASSQDFNRPEQFF.

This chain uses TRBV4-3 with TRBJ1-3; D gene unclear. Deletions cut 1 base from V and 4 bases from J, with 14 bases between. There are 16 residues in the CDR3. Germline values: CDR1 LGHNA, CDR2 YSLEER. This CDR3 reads CASSQGARARGNTIYF. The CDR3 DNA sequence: TGCGCCAGCAGCCAAGGGGCAAGGGCGAGAGGAAACACCATATATTTT.

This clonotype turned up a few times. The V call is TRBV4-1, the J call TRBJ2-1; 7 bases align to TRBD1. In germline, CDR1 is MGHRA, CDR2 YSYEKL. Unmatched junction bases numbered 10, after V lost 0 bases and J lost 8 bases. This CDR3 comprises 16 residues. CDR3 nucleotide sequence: TGCGCCAGCAGCCAAGATGGCAGGGGGATTTACTATGAGCAGTTCTTC. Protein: CASSQDGRGIYYEQFF.

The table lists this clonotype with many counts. CDR3 DNA: TGTGCCAGTAGTATCGTGCTTGGGGTGGGTGGCTACACCTTC. Translating it yields CASSIVLGVGGYTF. The chain joins TRBV19 to TRBJ1-2; D remains ambiguous. V lost 3 bases to trimming and J lost 7 bases, with 15 bases between them. CDR3 length: 14 residues. Germline V gives CDR1 LNHDA, CDR2 SQIVND (reference sequence).

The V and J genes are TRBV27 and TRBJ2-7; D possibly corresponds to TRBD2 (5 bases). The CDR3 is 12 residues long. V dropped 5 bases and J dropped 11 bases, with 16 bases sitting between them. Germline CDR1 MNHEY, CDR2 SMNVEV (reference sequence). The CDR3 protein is CASSAGLPWEYF. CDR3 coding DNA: TGTGCCAGCAGTGCAGGACTCCCTTGGGAGTACTTC.

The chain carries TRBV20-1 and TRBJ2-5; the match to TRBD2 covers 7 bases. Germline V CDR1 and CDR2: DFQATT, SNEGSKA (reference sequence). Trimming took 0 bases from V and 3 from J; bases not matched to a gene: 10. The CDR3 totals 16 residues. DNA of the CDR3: TGCAGTGCTAGAGATGATTCGCCCCGGGGGGAAGAGACCCAGTACTTC. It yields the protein CSARDDSPRGEETQYF.

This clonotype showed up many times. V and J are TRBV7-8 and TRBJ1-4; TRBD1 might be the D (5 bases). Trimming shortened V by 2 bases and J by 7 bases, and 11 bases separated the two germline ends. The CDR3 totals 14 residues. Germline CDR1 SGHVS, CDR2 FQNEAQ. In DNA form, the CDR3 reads TGTGCCAGCAGCTTACGGGGCAGTAGTGAAAAACTGTTTTTT. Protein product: CASSLRGSSEKLFF.

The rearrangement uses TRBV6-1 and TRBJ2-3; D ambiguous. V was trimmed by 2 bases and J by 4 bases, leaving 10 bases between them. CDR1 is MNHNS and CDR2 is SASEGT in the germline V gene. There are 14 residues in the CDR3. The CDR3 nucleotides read TGTGCCAGCAGTGAAAAGGGTGGCGCAGATACGCAGTATTTT. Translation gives CASSEKGGADTQYF.

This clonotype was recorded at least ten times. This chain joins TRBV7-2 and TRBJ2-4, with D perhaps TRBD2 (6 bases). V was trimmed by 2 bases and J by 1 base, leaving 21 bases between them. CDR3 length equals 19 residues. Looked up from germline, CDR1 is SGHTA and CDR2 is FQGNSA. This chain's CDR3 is CASSLYWGSGTGAKNIQYF. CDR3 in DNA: TGTGCCAGCAGCTTATATTGGGGTAGCGGTACCGGGGCCAAAAACATTCAGTACTTC.